This T cell receptor (beta chain) came from a study of CD8 T cells in ankylosing spondylitis listed by TCRdb under 2017. Notes on the research overall: The study set out to find disease-linked TCR variants by profiling T cell receptor beta repertoires in ankylosing spondylitis patients and healthy donors. The full study cohort was made up of about two dozen ankylosing spondylitis patients and 108 healthy donors. Peripheral blood was sampled, and synovial fluid was additionally collected from ankylosing spondylitis patients. Broader findings and caveats from the paper: Some motif variants had previously been reported in the synovial fluid and blood of reactive arthritis patients, which suggests shared mechanisms of disease initiation. A TCR beta motif made up of eight or nine highly homologous amino acid variants appeared to be characteristic of blood from ankylosing spondylitis patients. The disease-linked clones were reported as significantly enriched in matched synovial fluid samples from ankylosing spondylitis patients. The disease-linked clones showed a CD8+ phenotype and occurred at relatively low frequencies in peripheral blood.

The trim is 3 bases for V and 3 bases for J, with a gap of 18 bases between the germline ends. Reading the germline V gene gives CDR1 SGDLS and CDR2 YYNGEE. From its cysteine to its phenylalanine, the CDR3 spans 16 amino acids. Only the CDR3 DNA stays, 48 bases, in frame from base 1. This clonotype was picked up many times. It lacks a known antigen. Qualities for individual bases were not recorded, and no much larger clone is one base off. The instrument given in TCRdb is Illumina HiSeq 2500. TCR beta libraries were prepared by quantitative 5'-RACE with molecular barcodes. Regarding the original processing steps: Disease-linked TCR variants were identified with a new computational method built on a probabilistic model of VDJ rearrangement. Through fastp at Q25 and MiXCR, TCRdb rebuilt clones from the public reads, retaining in-frame beta chains. Identical CDR3 protein sequences are pooled into one entry, listed with their most common genes and DNA. In this record, the V and J calls reflect TCRdb's handling and not the investigators' own analysis. Here the sample has 150,000 to 200,000 distinct CDR3 sequences; approximately 10% occur a single time. The top ten hold 25% to 35% of the sample.

Sequenced: blood, either unsorted or a sorted T cell fraction (not recorded which). The chain uses TRBV9 and TRBJ1-1, and perhaps TRBD1 as D gene, on 6 matching bases. This TCR was sampled from a male donor with ankylosing spondylitis or in good health (not recorded which). CDR3 loop: CASSEGSQGVDTEAFF. The nucleotide sequence reads TGTGCCAGCAGCGAAGGCTCACAGGGAGTGGACACTGAAGCTTTCTTT.